Reported below is one T cell receptor (beta chain). The data are from a study of shared T cell receptors in the human thymus. This table comes from immunoSEQ multiplex PCR, and its TCRdb copy is limited to in-frame clones, with some not included. The sample lists roughly 550,000 clones, approximately 80% occurring once. The same data also went into a second study, on human thymus T cells. That publication notes: Finnish infants who were healthy and having corrective surgery for congenital heart defects made up the donors. Resections from corrective heart surgery supplied the thymus tissue. V and J gene usage appeared biased in thymic and blood repertoires. The related literature has documented a marked overlap of thymic repertoires among unrelated individuals.

This clonotype originated in a boy younger than two with a congenital heart defect. The sample consisted of thymocytes.

The CDR3 DNA reads as TGCGCCAGCAGCCAAGTCCGGGACAGGGCAACCTACGAGCAGTACTTC. Translation: CASSQVRDRATYEQYF. The chain combines TRBV4-3 with TRBJ2-7, with 9 bases fitting TRBD1. The CDR3 is 16 amino acids. The trim removed 1 base at V and 2 bases at J, leaving 6 bases unmatched. Germline loops: CDR1 LGHNA, CDR2 YSLEER.